The 2 T cell receptor beta chains reported below all come from one sample, sequenced in a study of beta chain features in type 1 diabetes (dated by TCRdb to the late 2010s). The library was built by means of the immunoSEQ multiplex PCR assay. The High Capacity cDNA Reverse Transcription Kit was used to reverse transcribe all of the isolated RNA, meaning that expressed TCRB transcripts were what got sequenced. This immuneACCESS table, as held by TCRdb, lists in-frame sequences with V and J called but not all clones. Of the missing ones, under half trace to an unresolved V gene in checked studies; the others have no known cause. In all, the sample holds about 340,000 clones, and 7% to 9% of those were seen once. The ten largest account for approximately 0.47% of the sample. What was sequenced was central memory CD4+ T cells from blood. The source of these receptors is a woman in her late teens or twenties in good health.

This sequence joins TRBV16 and TRBJ2-3, with TRBD1 matching over 9 bases. There are 15 residues in the CDR3. Germline V CDR1 and CDR2: KGHSY, FQNENV. The V segment lost 4 bases and the J segment 2 bases; nucleotides outside the gene matches: 4. DNA for the CDR3: TGTGCCAGCAGCCTCAACAGGGGGCCCACAGATACGCAGTATTTT. This translates into CASSLNRGPTDTQYF.

V gene TRBV29-1 combines with J gene TRBJ2-7; D not resolved. V shed 4 bases and J shed 5 bases, with 15 bases lying between them. Germline CDR1 is SQVTM and CDR2 is ANQGSEA. The CDR3 extends over 13 amino acids. The CDR3 spells CSVAGYPTDEQYF. The CDR3 DNA follows: TGCAGCGTTGCCGGCTACCCGACCGACGAGCAGTACTTC.